The subject of this entry is one T cell receptor (beta chain). The data were obtained in a study of blood T cell repertoires in COVID-19. Looking at the study overall: The samples span acute and convalescent COVID-19 from the United States, Italy and Spain. Sources were T cells, B-cell-depleted T cells, or PBMCs; the material itself was cDNA or gDNA.

In the original analysis: For nucleated cells, counts were estimated from reference gene primer amplification. Some clones are missing from TCRdb's copy, which holds only in-frame ones; the method was immunoSEQ multiplex PCR. Clone size and V and J calls were adopted from that table, with D and trimming inferred from the DNA. The sample includes around 120,000 clones, over 65% of them seen just once. Sequences were obtained from peripheral blood. The source is a human donor with acute or convalescent COVID-19. The donor label of this sample is uncertain.

CDR3 DNA sequence: TGTGCCAGCAGCTCCCCTAGGGACAGGGGGCAAAACACCATATATTTT. It translates to CASSSPRDRGQNTIYF. This chain links TRBV7-8 with TRBJ1-3, with 12 bases identical to TRBD1. Germline CDR1 SGHVS, CDR2 FQNEAQ. With V trimmed by 4 bases and J by 6 bases, 7 bases remained unmatched. The CDR3 is made up of 16 amino acids.